The clone carrying this T cell receptor (beta chain) was observed many times. Donors had localized lung adenocarcinoma, a non-small cell lung cancer. V was shortened by 0 bases and J by 0 bases, with 10 bases between the two germline ends. CDR3 length: 16 amino acids. Germline values: CDR1 MGHRA, CDR2 YSYEKL. In TCRdb, the PCR reads were re-called with MiXCR into one record per CDR3 protein. The sample shows fewer than 30,000 distinct CDR3 sequences, 40% to 60% of them seen only once. The entry originates in a study of CD4 and CD8 cells across lung adenocarcinoma regions. The chain combines TRBV4-1 with TRBJ2-3; D perhaps matches TRBD1 (6 bases). The sequence derives from a male donor with lung adenocarcinoma. The CD4 and CD8 labels of this study may be unreliable. The source material was CD8+ T cells from the center of a lung tumor. The CDR3 loop is CASSQEWTASTDTQYF. The CDR3 region has the DNA TGCGCCAGCAGCCAAGAATGGACAGCGAGCACAGATACGCAGTATTTT.